The rows below give T cell receptor beta chains drawn from one sample of a study of shared clonotypes between healthy human individuals. Method: immunoSEQ multiplex PCR; TCRdb's copy keeps in-frame clones and lacks some. The sample records around 2.5 million clones, 90% to 95% being singletons. Sequenced sample: naive CD4+ T cells from PBMCs. These receptors were collected from a man between 18 and 35 years old in good health. Some clones in this sample may be carry-over from other donors' samples. Each CDR3 is given with its conserved first and last residue. Each record gives: clone size, D gene, V gene, J gene, CDR3 DNA, CDR3 protein. A D gene is named only where the DNA matches it firmly. Expanded clones get a size class; other rows say once, few or many, or leave the size out.

-	-	TRBV19	TRBJ2-1	TGTGCCAGTAGTATAGGTCCGGTTAGCTCCTACAATGAGCAGTTCTTC	CASSIGPVSSYNEQFF
-	TRBD1	TRBV6-6	TRBJ1-2	TGTGCCGGACAGGGGGACGAGAATGGCTACACCTTC	CAGQGDENGYTF
-	-	TRBV6-6	TRBJ1-1	TGTGCCAGCAGTTTTTTCGTTAGTACTGAAGCTTTCTTT	CASSFFVSTEAFF
-	-	TRBV29-1	TRBJ2-5	TGCAGCGTTGAACCCGCCGCCCTCCAAGAGACCCAGTACTTC	CSVEPAALQETQYF
-	-	TRBV20-1	TRBJ2-7	TGCAGTGCTAGCTCGACAGACGAGCAGTACTTC	CSASSTDEQYF
-	-	TRBV9	TRBJ2-7	TGTGCCAGCAGCGTAGGGGGGCAGGCCCCCTACGAGCAGTACTTC	CASSVGGQAPYEQYF
-	-	TRBV5-5	TRBJ1-2	TGTGCCAGCAGCTTGGCCGCACAGCGACCTGCTAACTATGGCTACACCTTC	CASSLAAQRPANYGYTF
-	-	TRBV6-6	TRBJ2-7	TGTGCCAGCAGTTACCCCCGGTCTGGAGTATACGAGCAGTACTTC	CASSYPRSGVYEQYF
-	-	TRBV6-5	TRBJ2-1	TGTGCCAGCAGGGGGTTTGATAATGAGCAGTTCTTC	CASRGFDNEQFF
few	-	TRBV28	TRBJ2-7	TGTGCCAGCAGTTTAGTCTACGAGCAGTACTTC	CASSLVYEQYF
-	TRBD2	TRBV5-4	TRBJ2-3	TGTGCCAGCAGCCAGCGGGACTCCTCAGATACGCAGTATTTT	CASSQRDSSDTQYF
-	-	TRBV18	TRBJ2-2	TGTGCCAGCTCACCACCGGCCCCGATAAACACCGGGGAGCTGTTTTTT	CASSPPAPINTGELFF
-	-	TRBV5-5	TRBJ1-1	TGTGCCAGCAGCGCGCCAGGGTATGGAGCTGAAGCTTTCTTT	CASSAPGYGAEAFF
-	TRBD1	TRBV7-9	TRBJ2-2	TGTGCCAGCAGACAAAAACAGGGGGTCGGGGAGCTGTTTTTT	CASRQKQGVGELFF
once	-	TRBV7-2	TRBJ1-3	TGTGCCAGCAGTTACACACAGCCTAGCTCTGGAAACACCATATATTTT	CASSYTQPSSGNTIYF
once	-	TRBV2	TRBJ2-5	TGTGCCAGCAGTGCGGACCCTCCGGGGACCCAGTACTTC	CASSADPPGTQYF
-	TRBD1	TRBV27	TRBJ2-2	TGTGCCAGCACCTCCCCGGGACAGGAGTCCACCGGGGAGCTGTTTTTT	CASTSPGQESTGELFF
-	TRBD1	TRBV6-5	TRBJ2-7	TGTGCCAGCAGCGACAGGGGGCGGATTCCGTACTTC	CASSDRGRIPYF
-	-	TRBV19	TRBJ1-5	TGTGCCAGTACAGAGTCAGGGCCCTATCGGCCCCAGCATTTT	CASTESGPYRPQHF
once	-	TRBV5-1	TRBJ2-1	TGCGCCAGCAGCTTTGGAGCCCACAATGAGCAGTTCTTC	CASSFGAHNEQFF
few	-	TRBV15	TRBJ1-1	TGTGCCACCAGCAGAGGCAAATCGAACACTGAAGCTTTCTTT	CATSRGKSNTEAFF
-	-	TRBV4-3	TRBJ2-1	TGCGCCAGCAGCCAGGTACTGAGGGGGTATGAGCAGTTCTTC	CASSQVLRGYEQFF
-	TRBD1	TRBV28	TRBJ2-7	TGTGCCAGCAGTTCGGGACAGGGAGCCTGGGAGCAGTACTTC	CASSSGQGAWEQYF
-	-	TRBV5-4	TRBJ2-3	TGTGCCAGCAGCCCGGTGTCAGGGAGCACAGATACGCAGTATTTT	CASSPVSGSTDTQYF
-	-	TRBV27	TRBJ2-3	TGTGCCAGCAGGGGGTCGGGTTGGGCCGCCTTTAACACAGATACGCAGTATTTT	CASRGSGWAAFNTDTQYF
-	-	TRBV4-1	TRBJ1-5	TGCGCCAGCAGCCAGGGACTAAGCAATCAGCCCCAGCATTTT	CASSQGLSNQPQHF
-	TRBD1	TRBV6-6	TRBJ1-5	TGTGCCAGCAAAGACAGGGGGACATCTTACAATCAGCCCCAGCATTTT	CASKDRGTSYNQPQHF